Detailed here is one TCR beta chain. Under the authors' procedure: Quantification of nucleated cells was approximated via reference gene primer amplification. Assay used: immunoSEQ multiplex PCR; TCRdb lists only in-frame clones, some missing. That table furnishes V, J and clone size, whereas the DNA furnished D and trimming. Of over 200,000 clones in the sample, around 85% are singletons; the top ten hold 5.1%. From germline, CDR1 is KGHSH and CDR2 LQKENI. The CDR3 loop spans 15 amino acids. V was clipped by 3 bases and J by 9 bases; unmatched bases: 11. The data are from a study of blood T cell repertoires in COVID-19. Background on the study: The samples span acute and convalescent COVID-19 from the United States, Italy and Spain. PBMCs, B-cell-depleted T cells, or T cells were the source of the cDNA or gDNA that made up the material.

The sequencing sample was made of peripheral blood. The V and J genes are TRBV18 and TRBJ2-1; 7 bases match TRBD1. This TCR was sampled from a human donor in a cohort sampled during active COVID-19. The CDR3 coding sequence is TGTGCCAGCTCACCGGGGACAGATAGTAGGGGTGAGCAGTTCTTC. It yields the protein CASSPGTDSRGEQFF.